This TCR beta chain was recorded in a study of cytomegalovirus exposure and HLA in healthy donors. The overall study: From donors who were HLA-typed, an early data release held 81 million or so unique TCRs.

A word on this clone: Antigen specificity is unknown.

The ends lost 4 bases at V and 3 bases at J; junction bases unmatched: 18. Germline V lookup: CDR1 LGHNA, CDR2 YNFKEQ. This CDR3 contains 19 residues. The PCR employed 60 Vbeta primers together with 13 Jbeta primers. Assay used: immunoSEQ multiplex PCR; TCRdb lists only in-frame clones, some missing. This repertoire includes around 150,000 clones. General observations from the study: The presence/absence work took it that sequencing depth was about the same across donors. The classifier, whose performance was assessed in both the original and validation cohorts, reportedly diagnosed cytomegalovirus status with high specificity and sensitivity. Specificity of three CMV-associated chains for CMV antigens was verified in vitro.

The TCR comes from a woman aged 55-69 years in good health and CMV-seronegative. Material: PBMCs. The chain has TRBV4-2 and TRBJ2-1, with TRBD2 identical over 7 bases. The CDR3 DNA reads TGTGCCAGCAGCCTCCCCGGGGAGCCAGCGGGGCAAAGCTACAATGAGCAGTTCTTC. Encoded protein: CASSLPGEPAGQSYNEQFF.